These T cell receptor beta chains were read from a single sample in a study of shared clonotypes between healthy human individuals. Method: immunoSEQ multiplex PCR; TCRdb's copy keeps in-frame clones and lacks some. Of hundreds of thousands of clones listed, around two thirds are singletons. What was sequenced was memory CD4+ T cells sorted from blood. These receptors originate from a young man in good health. Each CDR3 is given with its conserved first and last residue. The order of the fields is clone size, J gene, D gene, V gene, CDR3 protein, CDR3 DNA. A D gene is named only where the DNA matches it firmly. Part of the rows lack a size; the others show once, few, many or a class for expanded clones.

>-|TRBJ2-3|-|TRBV10-3
CAIAGPRDTQYF
TGTGCCATAGCGGGCCCTCGGGATACGCAGTATTTT
>-|TRBJ2-5|-|TRBV11-2
CASSPWSRSPRVTQYF
TGTGCCAGCAGCCCCTGGTCGCGGAGCCCAAGAGTGACCCAGTACTTC
>-|TRBJ1-1|-|TRBV18
CASSPAGRNTEAFF
TGTGCCAGCTCACCAGCCGGGAGGAACACTGAAGCTTTCTTT
>-|TRBJ2-7|TRBD2|TRBV5-1
CASSDPTSGRYEQYF
TGCGCCAGCAGCGACCCGACTAGCGGCCGCTACGAGCAGTACTTC
>once|TRBJ2-5|TRBD2|TRBV5-1
CASSQGLAGVGEETQYF
TGCGCCAGCAGCCAGGGACTAGCGGGAGTTGGGGAGGAGACCCAGTACTTC
>-|TRBJ2-3|-|TRBV29-1
CSAPDRWATDTQYF
TGCAGCGCCCCCGACAGGTGGGCCACAGATACGCAGTATTTT
>-|TRBJ1-4|-|TRBV18
CASSPGRRYNEKLFF
TGTGCCAGCTCACCGGGACGCAGGTACAATGAAAAACTGTTTTTT
>-|TRBJ2-7|-|TRBV5-1
CASSLRGEQYF
TGCGCCAGCAGCTTACGCGGCGAGCAGTACTTC
>many|TRBJ2-7|-|TRBV7-6
CASSLAADTSYEQYF
TGTGCCAGCAGCTTAGCTGCGGACACGTCTTACGAGCAGTACTTC
>few|TRBJ1-1|-|TRBV18
CASSPGSEAFF
TGTGCCAGCTCACCGGGCTCTGAAGCTTTCTTT
>-|TRBJ2-1|-|TRBV7-2
CASSLVVRGSSSYNEQFF
TGTGCCAGCAGCTTAGTAGTTCGTGGGAGTTCCTCCTACAATGAGCAGTTCTTC
>-|TRBJ2-5|TRBD2|TRBV7-9
CASSLGTTSGAQETQYF
TGTGCCAGCAGCTTGGGAACGACTAGCGGGGCACAAGAGACCCAGTACTTC
>-|TRBJ2-1|-|TRBV4-3
CASSQDPTSNEQFF
TGCGCCAGCAGCCAAGACCCCACCTCGAATGAGCAGTTCTTC
>-|TRBJ1-2|TRBD1|TRBV27
CASRTGGIHGYTF
TGTGCCAGCAGAACAGGGGGGATCCATGGCTACACCTTC
>-|TRBJ2-7|-|TRBV5-1
CASSVTGMKTYEQYF
TGCGCCAGCAGCGTAACAGGGATGAAGACCTACGAGCAGTACTTC
>-|TRBJ2-7|TRBD1|TRBV28
CASSETMDRAF
TGTGCCAGCAGTGAGACGATGGACAGGGCATTC
>once|TRBJ2-1|TRBD2|TRBV12-5
CASGLTVGLAGMSSYNEQFF
TGTGCTAGTGGTTTAACGGTGGGACTAGCGGGGATGAGCTCCTACAATGAGCAGTTCTTC
>-|TRBJ1-1|-|TRBV2
CASTVGPNTEAFF
TGTGCCAGCACTGTTGGACCGAACACTGAAGCTTTCTTT
>-|TRBJ2-7|TRBD1|TRBV28
CASSTTGGYEQYF
TGTGCCAGCAGTACCACAGGGGGGTACGAGCAGTACTTC
>-|TRBJ2-5|-|TRBV28
CASSLFGFQETQYF
TGTGCCAGCAGTTTGTTTGGTTTCCAAGAGACCCAGTACTTC
>-|TRBJ1-2|TRBD1|TRBV9
CASSKSRDRDYGYTF
TGTGCCAGCAGCAAGAGCCGGGACAGGGACTATGGCTACACCTTC
>-|TRBJ2-4|-|TRBV6-1
CASSERGIAKNIQYF
TGTGCCAGCAGTGAAAGGGGTATAGCCAAAAACATTCAGTACTTC
>-|TRBJ2-2|-|TRBV5-1
CASRPGHGELFF
TGCGCCAGCAGACCAGGGCACGGGGAGCTGTTTTTT
>-|TRBJ2-5|TRBD1|TRBV10-2
CATRDRGSREETQYF
TGCGCCACCAGAGACAGGGGATCTAGAGAAGAGACCCAGTACTTC
>-|TRBJ1-5|-|TRBV10-2
CASSEGGDNQPQHF
TGCGCCAGCAGTGAGGGTGGCGATAATCAGCCCCAGCATTTT
>-|TRBJ2-5|-|TRBV5-1
CASSLVGQETQYF
TGCGCCAGCAGCTTGGTAGGACAAGAGACCCAGTACTTC
>-|TRBJ2-5|-|TRBV2
CASSEGAGQQETQYF
TGTGCCAGCAGTGAAGGAGCGGGACAGCAAGAGACCCAGTACTTC
>-|TRBJ2-7|-|TRBV5-6
CASSRSGSYEQYF
TGTGCCAGCAGCCGGTCGGGCTCCTACGAGCAGTACTTC
>-|TRBJ2-3|-|TRBV7-8
CASRRASTDTQYF
TGTGCCAGCAGGCGCGCTAGCACAGATACGCAGTATTTT
>-|TRBJ1-2|-|TRBV27
CASCRVGLSDYGYTF
TGTGCCAGCTGCAGGGTCGGTCTCTCCGACTATGGCTACACCTTC
>-|TRBJ1-5|-|TRBV7-2
CASSLENRQPQHF
TGTGCCAGCAGCTTAGAGAATCGACAGCCCCAGCATTTT
>once|TRBJ2-5|-|TRBV5-1
CASEPRGAGETQYF
TGCGCCAGCGAACCGAGGGGGGCCGGAGAGACCCAGTACTTC
>-|TRBJ2-3|TRBD2|TRBV7-6
CASSLRGGEDTQYF
TGTGCCAGCAGCTTACGGGGAGGGGAAGATACGCAGTATTTT
>many|TRBJ2-7|TRBD1|TRBV10-3
CAISRDREGEQYF
TGTGCCATCAGCCGGGACAGGGAGGGCGAGCAGTACTTC
>-|TRBJ1-5|-|TRBV7-2
CASSLGRGNQPQHF
TGTGCCAGCAGCTTAGGTAGGGGCAATCAGCCCCAGCATTTT
>-|TRBJ2-7|-|TRBV5-3
CARPRAASYEQYF
TGTGCCAGACCCCGGGCAGCGTCCTACGAGCAGTACTTC
>-|TRBJ2-7|TRBD2|TRBV7-9
CASSFASAGSSGGYEQYF
TGTGCCAGCAGCTTTGCCAGCGCCGGGTCGTCGGGAGGGTACGAGCAGTACTTC
>-|TRBJ1-5|-|TRBV19
CASSSLGGPSNQPQHF
TGTGCCAGTAGTTCCCTCGGGGGGCCCAGCAATCAGCCCCAGCATTTT
>-|TRBJ2-5|TRBD1|TRBV2
CASSSGTGLARAQYF
TGTGCCAGCAGCTCCGGGACAGGGCTCGCAAGAGCCCAGTACTTC
>-|TRBJ2-2|TRBD2|TRBV6-1
CASSESAGAAGELFF
TGTGCCAGCAGTGAATCAGCGGGAGCGGCCGGGGAGCTGTTTTTT
>once|TRBJ1-5|TRBD1|TRBV10-1
CASSRDRDQPQHF
TGCGCCAGCAGTCGGGACAGGGACCAGCCCCAGCATTTT
>-|TRBJ2-3|-|TRBV11-2
CASSEERDDTQYF
TGTGCCAGCAGCGAAGAGAGGGACGATACGCAGTATTTT
>few|TRBJ2-1|-|TRBV5-5
CASSPKLYNEQFF
TGTGCCAGCAGCCCAAAACTGTATAATGAGCAGTTCTTC